Below, 30 T cell receptor beta chains from the same sample are listed, as sequenced in a study of T cell repertoires in cytomegalovirus infection. MiXCR was run by TCRdb on the reads, yielding one entry per CDR3 protein. The data show around 540,000 distinct CDR3 sequences, about 33% seen once. Their antigens remain unidentified. Here the sequenced sample was cultured PBMCs, taken from culture after CMV antigen stimulation. These receptors came from a human donor in good health (CMV status not recorded). Some clones in this sample may be carry-over from other donors' samples.

This chain connects TRBV12-3 or TRBV12-4 to TRBJ1-2; D is possibly TRBD1 (5 bases). V was clipped by 3 bases and J by 6 bases, with 11 bases between them. The CDR3 sequence is 13 residues long. CDR3 sequence: CASSLGQANGYTF. The CDR3 DNA reads TGTGCCAGCAGTTTGGGGCAGGCGAATGGCTACACCTTC.

This clonotype was found a few times. The chain recombines TRBV19 with TRBJ1-5; 7 nucleotides agree with TRBD1. After removal of 2 bases from V and 7 bases from J, the junction contained 5 bases not matched to a gene. CDR3 length: 14 amino acids. Germline values: CDR1 LNHDA, CDR2 SQIVND (reference sequence). For the CDR3, the DNA is TGTGCCAGTAGTATATACAGGGGCGACCAGCCCCAGCATTTT. It encodes CASSIYRGDQPQHF.

The chain is built from TRBV6-6 and TRBJ2-1, with TRBD2 matching 7 bases. With V trimmed by 4 bases and J by 4 bases, 10 bases remained unmatched. Germline CDR1 reads MNHNY; CDR2 reads SVGAGI (reference sequence). The CDR3 length is 16 residues. The CDR3: CASSSQSGTPYNEQFF. CDR3 coding DNA: TGTGCCAGCAGTTCGCAAAGCGGGACCCCTTACAATGAGCAGTTCTTC.

Regarding this clonotype: The junction shows a germline mismatch at one end, possibly a read error. J is TRBJ2-1 and V is TRBV5-4; D unresolved. CDR3 length: 13 residues. Looked up from germline, CDR1 is SGHNT and CDR2 is YYREEE (reference sequence). CDR3 region: CTSSSRLVGEQFF. The DNA of the CDR3 is TGTACCAGCAGCTCTCGGCTAGTGGGCGAGCAGTTCTTC.

The chain joins TRBV3-1 to TRBJ2-2, with 7 bases fitting TRBD1. CDR3 length equals 16 residues. Germline assignment: CDR1 LGHDT and CDR2 YNNKEL (reference sequence). Trimming cost V 6 bases and J 0 bases; bases outside gene matches: 7. The CDR3 spells CASRWGTAPNTGELFF. DNA for the CDR3: TGTGCCAGCAGATGGGGGACAGCCCCGAACACCGGGGAGCTGTTTTTT. Full variable domain (outside the CDR3, taken from reference TRBV3-1 and TRBJ2-2): DTAVSQTPKYLVTQMGNDKSIKCEQNLGHDTMYWYKQDSKKFLKIMFSYNNKELIINETVPNRFSPKSPDKAHLNLHINSLELGDSAVYFCASRWGTAPNTGELFFGEGSRLTVL.

There are a few counts of this clonotype. V is TRBV4-3 and J is TRBJ2-7; D remains unclear. V gave up 0 bases and J gave up 5 bases, with 14 bases separating them. Germline V gene sequence: CDR1 LGHNA, CDR2 YSLEER. The CDR3 has 15 amino acids. CDR3 loop: CASSQESFVSDEQYF. The CDR3 coding sequence is TGCGCCAGCAGCCAAGAGTCGTTTGTTTCAGACGAGCAGTACTTC.

The rearrangement links TRBV4-3 to TRBJ2-3, with 12 bases identical to TRBD2. With 4 bases clipped from V and 6 bases from J, the junction kept 14 bases outside the gene matches. The CDR3 loop spans 18 amino acids. Germline CDR1 reads LGHNA; CDR2 reads YSLEER. DNA of the CDR3: TGCGCCAGCAGCCCTTTCGGGCTAGCGGGAGGGGCAGCGGATACGCAGTATTTT. Translating gives CASSPFGLAGGAADTQYF.

This clonotype was found a few times. The rearrangement uses TRBV6-1 and TRBJ1-1; D might be TRBD1 (5 bases). V shed 6 bases and J shed 7 bases, with 21 bases lying between them. Germline V gives CDR1 MNHNS, CDR2 SASEGT. CDR3 length: 15 amino acids. The CDR3 region has the DNA TGTGCCAGCAGCCCCCAACCCGGGGTTAGGGGTGAAGCTTTCTTT. It encodes CASSPQPGVRGEAFF.

The chain joins TRBV5-1 to TRBJ1-5; TRBD1 is a possible D gene (5 bases). The CDR3 covers 15 residues. The germline CDR1 and CDR2 sequences are SGHRS and YFSETQ. The ends were cut back, 4 bases at V and 5 bases at J, with 16 bases in the middle. CDR3 bases: TGCGCCAGCAGCCCCCACGGGACGCTTGATCAGCCCCAGCATTTT. Protein sequence: CASSPHGTLDQPQHF.

The chain has TRBV10-3 and TRBJ1-3; no clear D gene. This CDR3 region has 14 residues. CDR1 ENHRY and CDR2 SYGVKD come from the germline V gene. Trimming took 10 bases from V and 0 from J, leaving 13 bases between them. CDR3 nucleotides: TGTGCCACCCGGTCTGTAGTCTCTGGAAACACCATATATTTT. Translating it yields CATRSVVSGNTIYF.

Concerning this clonotype itself: At one end the junction does not follow the germline gene, possibly because of a read error. This chain uses TRBV7-2 with TRBJ2-3, with D possibly being TRBD2 (6 bases). Germline values: CDR1 SGHTA, CDR2 FQGNSA. The CDR3 loop spans 18 amino acids. The DNA for the CDR3 is TGTGCCAGCAGCTCGGACCGGAGGCGGGACTGGAGCACAGAGACGCAGTATTTT. Protein product: CASSSDRRRDWSTETQYF.

The chain uses TRBV6-1 and TRBJ1-1; D ambiguous. V was pared by 6 bases and J by 1 base, with 9 bases between. This CDR3 contains 13 residues. In germline, CDR1 is MNHNS, CDR2 SASEGT. As DNA, the CDR3 is TGTGCCAGCAGAGAATTAACGAACACTGAAGCTTTCTTT. It is translated as CASRELTNTEAFF.

This clonotype came up many times. This chain links TRBV11-3 with TRBJ2-2; 9 bases align to TRBD2. The germline V gene has CDR1 SGHNT and CDR2 YENEEA. Trimming at V came to 1 base and at J to 4 bases, leaving 10 bases not matched to a gene. The CDR3 is 18 residues long. The CDR3 DNA reads TGTGCCAGCAGCTTAGGTCGGGCTAGCGGGGTAATCACCGGGGAGCTGTTTTTT. Protein: CASSLGRASGVITGELFF.

The rearrangement links TRBV7-9 to TRBJ1-1; D remains unclear. This CDR3 has 13 amino acids. CDR1 is SEHNR and CDR2 is FQNEAQ in the germline V gene (reference sequence). The V end lost 5 bases, the J end lost 6 bases, and 13 bases lay between the germline ends. The DNA of the CDR3 is TGTGCCAGCAGCCCGCCCTCTGGGGCTGAAGCTTTCTTT. This translates into CASSPPSGAEAFF.

The V and J genes are TRBV6-1 and TRBJ2-7; no reliable D call. This CDR3 is 12 amino acids long. Germline V gives CDR1 MNHNS, CDR2 SASEGT. V was trimmed by 6 bases and J by 4 bases, leaving 10 bases between them. CDR3 in amino acids: CASRPGDYEQYV. CDR3 coding DNA: TGTGCCAGCAGGCCGGGCGATTACGAGCAGTACGTC.

The chain joins TRBV5-1 to TRBJ2-7, with 10 positions matching TRBD2. Trimming at V came to 4 bases and at J to 5 bases, leaving 9 bases not matched to a gene. CDR1 SGHRS and CDR2 YFSETQ come from the germline V gene. The CDR3 runs to 15 residues. CDR3 sequence reads: CASSGGSGRLNEQYF. In DNA form, the CDR3 reads TGCGCCAGCAGCGGGGGTAGCGGGAGGCTTAACGAGCAGTACTTC. The variable domain in full, completed from reference TRBV5-1 and TRBJ2-7, reads KAGVTQTPRYLIKTRGQQVTLSCSPISGHRSVSWYQQTPGQGLQFLFEYFSETQRNKGNFPGRFSGRQFSNSRSEMNVSTLELGDSALYLCASSGGSGRLNEQYFGPGTRLTVT.

This clonotype occurred a few times. The V gene is TRBV5-4, the J gene TRBJ1-1, with a weak D call TRBD1 (5 bases). Germline V gene lookup returns CDR1 SGHNT and CDR2 YYREEE (reference sequence). The CDR3 has 17 residues. Trimming removed 2 bases at V and 6 bases at J, with 23 bases between. The CDR3 loop is CASSFGLMTGREAEAFF. The CDR3 DNA follows: TGTGCCAGCAGCTTCGGGTTGATGACCGGCAGGGAAGCTGAAGCTTTCTTT.

The chain has TRBV11-2 and TRBJ2-7, with 10 nucleotides matching TRBD1. This CDR3 comprises 15 residues. V dropped 4 bases and J dropped 5; count of bases not matched to a gene: 8. In germline, CDR1 is SGHAT, CDR2 FQNNGV. CDR3 nucleotide sequence: TGTGCCAGCAGCTCAACCGGGACAGGGGTCGACGAGCAGTACGTC. It specifies CASSSTGTGVDEQYV.

The rearrangement links TRBV29-1 to TRBJ2-1; 7 positions match TRBD1. Germline-derived CDR1 and CDR2 are SQVTM and ANQGSEA. The V gene end was trimmed by 3 bases and the J gene end by 9 bases; junction bases not matched to a gene: 17. The CDR3 consists of 16 residues. The CDR3 reads CSVEGARTGSRFEQFF. The CDR3 DNA reads as TGCAGCGTTGAGGGGGCGAGGACAGGTTCCCGTTTTGAGCAGTTCTTC.

The CDR3 loop is CASSARLAGAYEQYF. The CDR3 DNA reads as TGTGCCAGCAGTGCCCGACTAGCGGGAGCCTACGAGCAGTACTTC. The chain has TRBV27 and TRBJ2-7, with 12 bases fitting TRBD2. CDR1 is MNHEY and CDR2 is SMNVEV in the germline V gene (reference sequence). This CDR3 region has 15 residues. Trimming at V came to 5 bases and at J to 2 bases, leaving 4 bases not matched to a gene.

This clonotype has a handful of counts. This chain connects TRBV7-9 to TRBJ2-3; D might be TRBD1 (6 bases). Deletions cut 4 bases from V and 12 bases from J, with 11 bases between. The CDR3 is 11 residues long. Germline assignment: CDR1 SEHNR and CDR2 FQNEAQ (reference sequence). CDR3 amino acids: CASSSGDRQYF. Written as DNA, the CDR3 is TGTGCCAGCAGCTCAGGGGACCGACAGTATTTT.

This clonotype was picked up one time. The rearrangement links TRBV6-6 to TRBJ1-2; tentatively, D is TRBD1 (6 bases). The germline V gene has CDR1 MNHNY and CDR2 SVGAGI (reference sequence). This CDR3 region has 13 residues. V was trimmed by 7 bases and J by 4 bases, leaving 13 bases between them. CDR3 sequence: CASTRGGPYGYTF. In DNA form, the CDR3 reads TGTGCCAGCACCCGAGGGGGGCCCTATGGCTACACCTTC.

V gene TRBV28 combines with J gene TRBJ2-7; 7 nucleotides align to TRBD1. This CDR3 is 12 amino acids long. The junction had 8 bases not matched to a gene; V was cut back by 10 bases and J by 5 bases. CDR1 and CDR2 from the germline V gene are MDHEN and SYDVKM. CDR3: CATRGQADEQYF. DNA of the CDR3: TGTGCCACGAGGGGGCAGGCGGACGAGCAGTACTTC.

This clonotype turned up a few times. The chain joins TRBV29-1 to TRBJ2-1, with 7 positions matching TRBD2. The CDR3 runs 14 residues. J lost 2 bases, V lost 3 bases, and 4 bases had no gene match. The germline V gene encodes CDR1 SQVTM and CDR2 ANQGSEA. The CDR3 sequence: CSVDRLAAYNEQFF. The CDR3 DNA sequence: TGCAGCGTTGATCGGCTAGCGGCCTACAATGAGCAGTTCTTC.

In this sample, this clonotype turned up a few times. The genes are TRBV6-6 and TRBJ2-7; 8 bases are shared with TRBD2. Trimming at V came to 5 bases and at J to 5 bases, leaving 8 bases not matched to a gene. Germline CDR1 MNHNY, CDR2 SVGAGI (reference sequence). This CDR3 is 14 amino acids long. As DNA, the CDR3 is TGTGCCAGCAGTATCGGACTAGCCCGGGACGAGCAGTACGTC. Translation gives CASSIGLARDEQYV.

This clonotype was counted only a few times. This chain links TRBV27 with TRBJ1-4; D remains unclear. The V end lost 6 bases, the J end lost 0 bases, and 11 bases lay between the germline ends. This CDR3 is built from 15 residues. CDR1 is MNHEY, CDR2 SMNVEV, per germline (reference sequence). The CDR3 nucleotides are TGTGCCAGCAGCCCGAGCGTGTCAACTAATGAAAAACTGTTTTTT. It is translated as CASSPSVSTNEKLFF.

The chain joins TRBV19 to TRBJ1-2, with TRBD1 matching 7 bases. From germline, CDR1 is LNHDA and CDR2 SQIVND (reference sequence). The ends lost 9 bases at V and 4 bases at J; junction bases unmatched: 14. CDR3 length equals 15 residues. CDR3 region: CASRLLGGDTYGYTF. The CDR3 DNA follows: TGTGCCAGCCGACTCTTAGGGGGCGATACCTATGGCTACACCTTC.

This clonotype was recorded a few times. V and J are TRBV12-3 or TRBV12-4 and TRBJ1-1; 8 nucleotides match TRBD1. The junction had 1 base not matched to a gene; V was cut back by 5 bases and J by 8 bases. CDR3 length equals 11 residues. CDR3 coding DNA: TGTGCCAGCAGTAGGGACAGGGAAGCTTTCTTT. It translates to CASSRDREAFF.

This clonotype turned up a few times. V and J are TRBV6-5 and TRBJ1-2, with TRBD1 as a possible D gene (5 bases). The V end was cut by 4 bases, the J end by 2 bases, with 14 bases between. This CDR3 spans 15 amino acids. Germline CDR1 is MNHEY and CDR2 is SVGAGI. The CDR3 loop is CASSLPSGVNYGYTF. The CDR3 region has the DNA TGTGCCAGCAGTTTACCGTCGGGGGTCAACTATGGCTACACCTTC.

This clonotype was seen a handful of times. The J gene is TRBJ2-1, the V gene TRBV7-2; a weak D match, TRBD2 (6 bases). V shed 4 bases and J shed 6 bases, with 19 bases lying between them. This CDR3 region has 16 residues. Germline CDR1 is SGHTA and CDR2 is FQGNSA. The CDR3 DNA reads TGTGCCAGCAGCTGGGCGCTACCGGGAGTAACCAATGAGCAGTTCTTC. This translates into CASSWALPGVTNEQFF.